What follows are 9 T cell receptor beta chains derived from one specimen sequenced in a study of blood T cell repertoires in COVID-19. Sequencing used immunoSEQ multiplex PCR; TCRdb keeps in-frame clones, though not all of them. The table has 97,000 or so clones, 87% seen once. Sequencing used peripheral blood. The origin of the receptors is a woman aged 45 to 65 with COVID-19, enrolled during active disease.

The rearrangement links TRBV19 to TRBJ1-6, with 12 nucleotides matching TRBD1. The CDR3 has 16 residues. The germline gives CDR1 LNHDA, CDR2 SQIVND (reference sequence). V lost 6 bases, J lost 10 bases, and 10 bases stayed unmatched. Here the CDR3 reads CASSLRDRGLGSPLHF. The CDR3 region has the DNA TGTGCCAGTAGCCTACGGGACAGGGGGCTTGGATCACCCCTCCACTTT.

The CDR3 sequence is CASSYGRDSTDTQYF. The CDR3 nucleotides are TGTGCCAGCAGCTATGGGAGGGACAGCACAGATACGCAGTATTTT. The rearrangement uses TRBV7-3 and TRBJ2-3; TRBD2 aligns across 7 bases. This CDR3 is 15 amino acids long. V gave up 4 bases and J gave up 0 bases; unmatched junction bases: 4. The germline V gene encodes CDR1 SGHTA and CDR2 FQGTGA. Together with reference TRBV7-3 and TRBJ2-3, the CDR3 gives the full variable domain: GAGVSQTPSNKVTEKGKYVELRCDPISGHTALYWYRQSLGQGPEFLIYFQGTGAADDSGLPNDRFFAVRPEGSVSTLKIQRTERGDSAVYLCASSYGRDSTDTQYFGPGTRLTVL.

This clone was seen a handful of times. This chain joins TRBV7-9 and TRBJ2-1, with TRBD2 identical over 9 bases. J gave up 0 bases and V 2 bases, and 2 bases lay outside the gene matches. The CDR3 extends over 16 amino acids. Per germline, CDR1 SEHNR and CDR2 FQNEAQ (reference sequence). The CDR3 nucleotides are TGTGCCAGCAGCTTAAGCGGGGGGCGCTCCTACAATGAGCAGTTCTTC. Translation: CASSLSGGRSYNEQFF.

This rearrangement joins TRBV3-1 (or the pseudogene TRBV3-2) to TRBJ1-1; D not certain. The CDR3 loop spans 15 amino acids. V gave up 2 bases and J gave up 2 bases, with 12 bases separating them. Germline CDR1 is LGHDT and CDR2 is YNNKEL (reference sequence). In DNA form, the CDR3 reads TGTGCCAGCAGCCAACTCCTCCGACTTAACACTGAAGCTTTCTTT. The encoded protein is CASSQLLRLNTEAFF.

This clone was recorded a few times. The rearrangement joins TRBV7-2 to TRBJ2-3, with 7 positions matching TRBD2. This CDR3 has 16 residues. CDR1 and CDR2 (germline): SGHTA, FQGNSA. V lost 2 bases, J lost 5 bases, and 10 bases stayed unmatched. CDR3 DNA sequence: TGTGCCAGCAGCTTATTATCCGGGGGGTGGGGAGATACGCAGTATTTT. This gives the protein CASSLLSGGWGDTQYF.

The V gene is TRBV15, the J gene TRBJ1-1; D is possibly TRBD1 (5 bases). Germline CDR1 reads LNHNV; CDR2 reads YYDKDF (reference sequence). V was clipped by 0 bases and J by 3 bases, with 17 bases between them. The CDR3 covers 17 residues. This chain's CDR3 is CATSRDGRGRVYTEAFF. The CDR3 DNA reads TGTGCCACCAGCAGAGATGGTAGGGGCAGGGTTTACACTGAAGCTTTCTTT.

This clone was detected a few times. The chain couples TRBV7-3 to TRBJ1-3, with D unclear. The CDR3 has 15 residues. The germline V gene has CDR1 SGHTA and CDR2 FQGTGA. V gave up 4 bases and J gave up 0 bases, with 10 bases separating them. CDR3 sequence (DNA): TGTGCCAGCAGCTCCAACAGCAACTCTGGAAACACCATATATTTT. Amino acid sequence: CASSSNSNSGNTIYF.

The chain uses TRBV27 and TRBJ1-2, with D possibly TRBD1 on 5 matching bases. Trimming shortened V by 5 bases and J by 5 bases, and 21 bases separated the two germline ends. Germline loops: CDR1 MNHEY, CDR2 SMNVEV (reference sequence). The CDR3 is 16 amino acids. CDR3 coding DNA: TGTGCCAGCAGTCCCCTTGGGAGCGGGGGAAGGTATGGCTACACCTTC. Its translation: CASSPLGSGGRYGYTF.

The chain links TRBV5-1 to TRBJ2-7, with D possibly TRBD2 on 6 matching bases. The CDR3 has 13 residues. With 5 bases removed from V and 6 bases from J, the gap between germline ends came to 15 bases. Germline CDR1 SGHRS, CDR2 YFSETQ. The CDR3 spells CASSRGLGGEQYF. The CDR3 DNA is TGCGCCAGCAGTCGTGGTCTGGGGGGCGAGCAGTACTTC.